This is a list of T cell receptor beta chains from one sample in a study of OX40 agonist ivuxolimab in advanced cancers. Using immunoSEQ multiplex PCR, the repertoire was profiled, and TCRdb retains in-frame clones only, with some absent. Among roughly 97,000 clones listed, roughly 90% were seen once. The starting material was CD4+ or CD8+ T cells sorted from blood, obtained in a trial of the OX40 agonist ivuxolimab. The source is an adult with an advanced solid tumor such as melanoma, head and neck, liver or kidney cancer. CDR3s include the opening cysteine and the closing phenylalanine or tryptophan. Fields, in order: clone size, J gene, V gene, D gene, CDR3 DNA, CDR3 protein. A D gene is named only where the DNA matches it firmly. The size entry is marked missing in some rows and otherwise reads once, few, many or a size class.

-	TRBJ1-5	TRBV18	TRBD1	TGTGCCAGCTCACCATGGGGCCGGGACAGGGCGGATCAGCCCCAGCATTTT	CASSPWGRDRADQPQHF
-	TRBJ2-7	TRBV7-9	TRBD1	TGTGCCAGCAGCGCCTGGGACAGGGGAAATCTCGAGCAGTACTTC	CASSAWDRGNLEQYF
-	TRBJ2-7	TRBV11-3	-	TGTGCCAGCAGCTTAGAGGGGAGCTCCTACGAGCAGTACTTC	CASSLEGSSYEQYF
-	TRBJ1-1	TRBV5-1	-	TGCGCCAGCAGCGTACAGGGTATTAACACTGAAGCTTTCTTT	CASSVQGINTEAFF
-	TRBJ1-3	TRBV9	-	TGTGCCAGCGCCCCTGGGTCTTCTGGAAACACCATATATTTT	CASAPGSSGNTIYF
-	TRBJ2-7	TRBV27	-	TGTGCCAGCAGTTTAACCCTACACCACGAGCAGTACTTC	CASSLTLHHEQYF
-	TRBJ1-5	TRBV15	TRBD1	TGTGCCACCAGCTTTCGGACAGGCTCGACGGGCAATCAGCCCCAGCATTTT	CATSFRTGSTGNQPQHF
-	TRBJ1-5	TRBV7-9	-	TGTGCCAGCAGCTTAACGGGGGATCAGCCCCAGCATTTT	CASSLTGDQPQHF
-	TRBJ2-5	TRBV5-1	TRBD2	TGCGCCAGCAGGCCACCACTAGCGCGCGGGGAAGAGACCCAGTACTTC	CASRPPLARGEETQYF
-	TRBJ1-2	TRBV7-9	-	TGTGCCAGCAGCTTAGAAGGGGCAGGCTACACCTTC	CASSLEGAGYTF
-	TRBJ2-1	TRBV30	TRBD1	TGTGCCTGGAGTGTGGGACAGGGTGCCAATGAGCAGTTCTTC	CAWSVGQGANEQFF
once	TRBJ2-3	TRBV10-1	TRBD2	TGCGCCAGCAGTGATGGCGGGGGGCCTTCACCAGATACGCAGTATTTT	CASSDGGGPSPDTQYF
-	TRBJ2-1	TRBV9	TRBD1	TGTGCCAGCAGCATTACCGGGACAGGAGGAAATGAGCAGTTCTTC	CASSITGTGGNEQFF
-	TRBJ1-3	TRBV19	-	TGTGCCAGTAGTATCTCTCCAGTGGACTCTGGAAACACCATATATTTT	CASSISPVDSGNTIYF
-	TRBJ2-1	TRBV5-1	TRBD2	TGCGCCAGCAGCTTAGGGACTAGCGGGAGGGCCACCTACAATGAGCAGTTCTTC	CASSLGTSGRATYNEQFF
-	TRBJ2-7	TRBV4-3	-	TGCGCCAGCAGCCAGCGACTCTCCTACGAGCAGTACTTC	CASSQRLSYEQYF
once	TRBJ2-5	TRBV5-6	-	TGTGCCAGCAGCTTGGGATGGCGGGGAGAGACCCAGTACTTC	CASSLGWRGETQYF
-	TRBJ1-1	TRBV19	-	TGTGCCAGTAGTGACTACGAGGGACCTGAAGCTTTCTTT	CASSDYEGPEAFF
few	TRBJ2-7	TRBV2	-	TGTGCCAGCGGAGGGGGCGCCTCCTACGAGCAGTACTTC	CASGGGASYEQYF
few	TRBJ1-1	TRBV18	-	TGTGCCAGCTCACTAGGGGATACTGAAGCTTTCTTT	CASSLGDTEAFF
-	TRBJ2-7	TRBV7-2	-	TGTGCCAGCAGCTTAGCGGGACTCTACGAGCAGTACTTC	CASSLAGLYEQYF
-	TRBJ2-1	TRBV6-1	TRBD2	TGTGCCAGCAGTGGGGGACTAGCGCAGGATGAGCAGTTCTTC	CASSGGLAQDEQFF
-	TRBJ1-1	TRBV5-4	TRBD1	TGTGCCAGCAGCCGGGACAGGGTGAACACTGAAGCTTTCTTT	CASSRDRVNTEAFF
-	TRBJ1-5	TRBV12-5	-	TGTGCTAGTGGCCCTGGACAGAACAATCAGCCCCAGCATTTT	CASGPGQNNQPQHF
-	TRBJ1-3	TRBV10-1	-	TGCGCCAGCATGCCGAGACTGGGCCCGGGAAACACCATATATTTT	CASMPRLGPGNTIYF
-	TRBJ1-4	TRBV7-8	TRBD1	TGTGCCAGCAGCTTAAGGGGGGGGACAGGGTGGTCTGAAAAACTGTTTTTT	CASSLRGGTGWSEKLFF
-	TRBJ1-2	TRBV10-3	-	TGTGCCATCAGCTCCCCGCTGAACTATGGCTACACCTTC	CAISSPLNYGYTF
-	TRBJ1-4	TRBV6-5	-	TGTGCCAGCAGTTACTCGGGACGGGCTAATGAAAAACTGTTTTTT	CASSYSGRANEKLFF
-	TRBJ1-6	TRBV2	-	TGTGCCAGCAGAAGAGGGACTTTCAGATCCAATTCACCCCTCCACTTT	CASRRGTFRSNSPLHF
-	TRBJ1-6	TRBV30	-	TGTGCCTGGAGTGCAGGGGTCAGCTCCTATAATTCACCCCTCCACTTT	CAWSAGVSSYNSPLHF
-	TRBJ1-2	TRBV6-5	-	TGTGCCAGCAGTTACTCGAGGAAGAACTATGGCTACACCTTC	CASSYSRKNYGYTF
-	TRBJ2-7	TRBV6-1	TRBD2	TGTGCCAGCAGTGAGACCGGGACTAGGCGCAAGCAGTACTTC	CASSETGTRRKQYF
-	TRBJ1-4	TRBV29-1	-	TGCAGCGTTGAAGATCTTGGAGAAAAACTGTTTTTT	CSVEDLGEKLFF
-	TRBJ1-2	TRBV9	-	TGTGCCAGCAGCGCAGAAACAGTGAACTATGGCTACACCTTC	CASSAETVNYGYTF
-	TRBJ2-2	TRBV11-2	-	TGTGCCAGCAGCTTAAACGGGGTCGGGCTTACCACCGGGGAGCTGTTTTTT	CASSLNGVGLTTGELFF
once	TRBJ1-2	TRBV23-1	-	TGCGCCAGCAGTCATTATTGGGCTAACTATGGCTACACCTTC	CASSHYWANYGYTF
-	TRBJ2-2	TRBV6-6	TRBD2	TGTGCCAGCAGTGTGACTAGCGGGAAACCCGGGGAGCTGTTTTTT	CASSVTSGKPGELFF
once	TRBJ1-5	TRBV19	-	TGTGCCAGTAGTATAGAAGTTACTAGCAATCAGCCCCAGCATTTT	CASSIEVTSNQPQHF
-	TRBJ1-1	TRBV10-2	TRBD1	TGCGCCAGCAGGGCGACAGGGGGCTTGAACACTGAAGCTTTCTTT	CASRATGGLNTEAFF
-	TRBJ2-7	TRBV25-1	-	TGTGCCAGCAGTGAATATTCTTACGAGCAGTACTTC	CASSEYSYEQYF
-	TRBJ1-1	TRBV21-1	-	TGTGCCAGCAGCACAGTCGGGTTGTGGACACTTTCGGGTGTGAGCACTGAAGCTTTCTTT	CASSTVGLWTLSGVSTEAFF
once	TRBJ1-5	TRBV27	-	TGTGCCAGCAGCCCAATGTCAGGGGAGGATCGGCCCCAGCATTTT	CASSPMSGEDRPQHF
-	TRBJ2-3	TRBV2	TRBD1	TGTGCCAGCAGCCGACAGGGAAACACAGATACGCAGTATTTT	CASSRQGNTDTQYF
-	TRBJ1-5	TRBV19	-	TGTGCCAGTAGTGCTGACGGCAGCAATCAGCCCCAGCATTTT	CASSADGSNQPQHF
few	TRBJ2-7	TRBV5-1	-	TGCGCCAGCAGCTTGGTTCCAGGGCAGGACGAGCAGTACTTC	CASSLVPGQDEQYF
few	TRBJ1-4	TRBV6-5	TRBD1	TGTGCCAGCAAAATTAGTGGGACAGTTAATGAAAAACTGTTTTTT	CASKISGTVNEKLFF